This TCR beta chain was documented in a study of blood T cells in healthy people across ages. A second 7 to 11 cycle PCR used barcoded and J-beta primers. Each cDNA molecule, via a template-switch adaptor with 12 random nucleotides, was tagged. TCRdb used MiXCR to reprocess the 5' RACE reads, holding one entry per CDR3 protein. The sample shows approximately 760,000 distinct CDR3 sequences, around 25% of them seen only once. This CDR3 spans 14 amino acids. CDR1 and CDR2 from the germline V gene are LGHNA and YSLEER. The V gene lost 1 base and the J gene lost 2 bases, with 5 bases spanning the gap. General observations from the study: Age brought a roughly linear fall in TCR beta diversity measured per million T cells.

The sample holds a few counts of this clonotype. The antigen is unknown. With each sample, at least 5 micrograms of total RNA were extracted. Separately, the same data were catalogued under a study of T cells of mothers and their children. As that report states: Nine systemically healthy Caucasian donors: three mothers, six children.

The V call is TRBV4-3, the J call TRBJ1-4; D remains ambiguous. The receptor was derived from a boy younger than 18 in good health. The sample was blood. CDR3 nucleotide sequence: TGCGCCAGCAGCCAAGCCCAGACTAATGAAAAACTGTTTTTT. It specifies CASSQAQTNEKLFF.